This TCR beta chain was observed in a study of T cell responses to AZD1222 COVID-19 vaccine. Study results and caveats: The donors showed a predominance of white British ancestry and of females, with possible underestimation of clonal diversity. There were repertoire samples only from the period after the peak T cell response.

Concerning this clone: Its antigen is not known.

The assay was immunoSEQ multiplex PCR, and TCRdb's table has in-frame clones only and misses some. The data contain about 150,000 clones, around 90% of them seen just once; the ten biggest clones take up over 4%. The V end lost 5 bases, the J end lost 8 bases, and 16 bases lay between the germline ends. Germline assignment: CDR1 MNHEY and CDR2 SMNVEV (reference sequence). The CDR3 extends over 14 amino acids. The source was peripheral blood, collected 28 days after the second AZD1222 dose. The origin of this receptor is an adult who received the AZD1222 COVID-19 vaccine. V gene TRBV27 combines with J gene TRBJ1-5, with a tentative D call TRBD1 (5 bases). The DNA for the CDR3 is TGTGCCAGCAGTCCCCCCGGGGGTGTCGAGCCCCAGCATTTT. It translates to CASSPPGGVEPQHF.